The clone carrying this T cell receptor (beta chain) has a count of ten or more. The antigen is not known. The CDR3 extends 3 residues past the end of the read, so its final part is completed from the germline J gene. Only in-frame clones appear in the TCRdb table, and some are missing; sequencing was by immunoSEQ multiplex PCR. There are 40,000 to 45,000 clones in the sample, none observed a single time. Caucasian heritage predominated among both patients and controls. This CDR3 spans 14 amino acids. V lost 0 bases to trimming and J lost 1 base, with 7 bases between them. Germline loops: CDR1 LNHNV, CDR2 YYDKDF (reference sequence). This entry comes from a study of T cell clonality in common variable immunodeficiency. General observations from the study: Fewer TCRbeta clones were shared among CVID subjects than controls. T cell subpopulation sequencing would be needed to explain CVID clonality. Reportedly, TCR beta sequences from common variable immunodeficiency showed fewer deletions and N-nucleotide insertions.

The chain couples TRBV15 to TRBJ2-7, with TRBD1 as a possible D gene (5 bases). Sequences were obtained from peripheral blood mononuclear cells. The clonotype comes from a person between 18 and 75 years old in good health. CDR3 in amino acids: CATSRDRESYEQYF. The sequenced CDR3 bases are TGTGCCACCAGCAGAGACAGGGAATCCTACGAG.